One and the same sample provided the 16 T cell receptor beta chains below, sequenced in a study of blood T cell repertoires in COVID-19. Assay used: immunoSEQ multiplex PCR; TCRdb lists only in-frame clones, some missing. In the table there are around 100,000 clones, 88% of which are singletons. The specimen sequenced was peripheral blood. The receptors here all came from a human donor in a cohort sampled during active COVID-19.

The chain combines TRBV6-1 with TRBJ1-2; D is perhaps TRBD1 (5 bases). The CDR3 contains 15 residues. V lost 2 bases and J 6 bases, leaving 16 bases between the germline ends. Germline V gives CDR1 MNHNS, CDR2 SASEGT. The CDR3 DNA is TGTGCCAGCAGTGAATCGGGCAGGGTAAGAAATGGCTACACCTTC. This gives the protein CASSESGRVRNGYTF.

The chain is built from TRBV3-1 (or the pseudogene TRBV3-2) and TRBJ2-7; 9 bases fit TRBD2. Germline trimming cut 4 bases from V and 3 bases from J; bases unmatched to any gene: 4. The CDR3 runs to 14 residues. CDR1 and CDR2 from the germline V gene are LGHDT and YNNKEL (reference sequence). The CDR3 sequence: CASSPASGIYEQYF. The CDR3 DNA is TGTGCCAGCAGCCCAGCTAGCGGGATCTACGAGCAGTACTTC.

V gene TRBV28 combines with J gene TRBJ2-1; D perhaps matches TRBD1 (5 bases). The CDR3 has 14 residues. The V end lost 1 base, the J end lost 10 bases, and 14 bases lay between the germline ends. Germline loops: CDR1 MDHEN, CDR2 SYDVKM. DNA for the CDR3: TGTGCCAGCAGTTTATTATGGGGCCAAGAAGAGCAGTTCTTC. Its translation: CASSLLWGQEEQFF.

This clone has just a few counts. The chain is built from TRBV3-1 (or the pseudogene TRBV3-2) and TRBJ2-1; 10 nucleotides align to TRBD2. V was pared by 3 bases and J by 8 bases, with 7 bases of the junction left unmatched. This CDR3 has 15 amino acids. Germline V gene sequence: CDR1 LGHDT, CDR2 YNNKEL (reference sequence). The CDR3 DNA is TGTGCCAGCAGCCAGAAGGGACTAGCGATTGATGAGCAGTTCTTC. This gives the protein CASSQKGLAIDEQFF.

The CDR3: CASSNSNYGYTF. DNA for the CDR3: TGTGCCAGCAGTAACTCTAACTATGGCTACACCTTC. V usage is TRBV27 and J usage is TRBJ1-2; D is unclear. The germline gives CDR1 MNHEY, CDR2 SMNVEV (reference sequence). The CDR3 is 12 residues long. The V end was cut by 5 bases, the J end by 0 bases, with 4 bases between.

This rearrangement joins TRBV28 to TRBJ2-3, with TRBD2 matching over 9 bases. Germline V gene sequence: CDR1 MDHEN, CDR2 SYDVKM. With 4 bases clipped from V and 3 bases from J, the junction kept 11 bases outside the gene matches. The CDR3 contains 17 residues. The CDR3 bases are TGTGCCAGCAGTTCCCTATTGGTGGCGGGGGGGACAGATACGCAGTATTTT. Residues: CASSSLLVAGGTDTQYF.

This sequence joins TRBV9 and TRBJ2-7; 12 bases map to TRBD2. CDR1 SGDLS and CDR2 YYNGEE come from the germline V gene. J was trimmed by 3 bases and V by 3 bases; bases with no gene match: 4. The length of the CDR3 is 15 residues. CDR3 coding DNA: TGTGCCAGCAGCGCTGGACTAGCGGGACTCTACGAGCAGTACTTC. Its translation: CASSAGLAGLYEQYF.

The rearrangement uses TRBV4-1 and TRBJ2-7, with 7 bases fitting TRBD1. Per the germline V gene, CDR1 is MGHRA and CDR2 is YSYEKL. J gave up 6 bases and V 1 base, and 9 bases lay outside the gene matches. The CDR3 consists of 15 residues. The CDR3 loop reads CASSQVGTGVVEQYF. Written as DNA, the CDR3 is TGCGCCAGCAGCCAAGTTGGTACAGGGGTCGTCGAGCAGTACTTC.

In its sample, this clone was seen once. The chain combines TRBV18 with TRBJ2-1; 13 positions match TRBD2. This CDR3 is 19 amino acids long. Trimming at V came to 3 bases and at J to 1 base, leaving 9 bases not matched to a gene. The V gene's germline CDR1 is KGHSH and CDR2 LQKENI. CDR3 sequence: CASSPLGLAGDNSYNEQFF. The CDR3 nucleotides read TGTGCCAGCTCACCCCTTGGACTAGCGGGAGATAATTCCTACAATGAGCAGTTCTTC.

The CDR3, as DNA: TGTGCCAGCAGTGTCGACAGGGATGAATGGCAGTACTTC. Translation: CASSVDRDEWQYF. The genes are TRBV6-8 and TRBJ2-7; 7 nucleotides agree with TRBD1. The CDR3 has 13 residues. Trimming took 5 bases from V and 9 from J; bases not matched to a gene: 10. Germline-derived CDR1 and CDR2 are MNHGY and SAAAGT.

The chain employs TRBV5-1 and TRBJ2-3; 10 nucleotides line up with TRBD2. V shed 0 bases, J shed 2 bases, and the junction held 6 bases outside the gene matches. The CDR3 covers 17 residues. Germline V gene data show CDR1 as SGHRS and CDR2 as YFSETQ. CDR3 amino acids: CASSLDPAGGATDTQYF. CDR3 nucleotides: TGCGCCAGCAGCTTGGACCCAGCGGGAGGGGCCACAGATACGCAGTATTTT.

The gene calls are TRBV28 and TRBJ1-2, with 8 bases fitting TRBD1. The germline CDR1 and CDR2 sequences are MDHEN and SYDVKM. Trimming cost V 5 bases and J 7 bases; bases outside gene matches: 15. This CDR3 region has 16 residues. CDR3 sequence reads: CASSPYPRTGISGYTF. Here the CDR3 DNA reads TGTGCCAGCAGTCCCTACCCCCGGACAGGGATCTCTGGCTACACCTTC.

The rearrangement joins TRBV24-1 to TRBJ2-3; D may be TRBD1 (5 bases). V lost 2 bases and J lost 2, with 19 bases in between. Germline lookup yields CDR1 KGHDR and CDR2 SFDVKD. This CDR3 spans 18 amino acids. CDR3 in DNA: TGTGCCACCAGTGATTCCCGCGGCCACATTGGGGCCACAGATACGCAGTATTTT. Translation: CATSDSRGHIGATDTQYF.

The genes are TRBV7-2 and TRBJ2-7; the match to TRBD2 covers 8 bases. CDR3 length equals 13 residues. Trimming removed 2 bases from V and 7 bases from J; junction bases left unmatched: 4. Germline loops: CDR1 SGHTA, CDR2 FQGNSA. CDR3: CASSLPGRGEQYF. The CDR3 DNA is TGTGCCAGCAGCTTACCCGGGAGGGGTGAGCAGTACTTC.

CDR3 region: CASSLGGQGGETQYF. The CDR3 DNA reads as TGTGCCAGCAGTTTAGGGGGACAGGGTGGAGAGACCCAGTACTTC. The chain joins TRBV6-5 to TRBJ2-5, with 9 bases fitting TRBD1. With V trimmed by 4 bases and J by 4 bases, 7 bases remained unmatched. This CDR3 contains 15 residues. CDR1 and CDR2 (germline): MNHEY, SVGAGI.

The chain links TRBV11-2 to TRBJ2-7; TRBD2 matches 7 bases. The CDR3 runs to 17 residues. The germline CDR1 and CDR2 sequences are SGHAT and FQNNGV. With V trimmed by 1 base and J by 1 base, 10 bases remained unmatched. The CDR3 DNA follows: TGTGCCAGCAGCTTAGGGCCCCCGGGGGGATTTTCCTACGAGCAGTACTTC. It translates to CASSLGPPGGFSYEQYF.